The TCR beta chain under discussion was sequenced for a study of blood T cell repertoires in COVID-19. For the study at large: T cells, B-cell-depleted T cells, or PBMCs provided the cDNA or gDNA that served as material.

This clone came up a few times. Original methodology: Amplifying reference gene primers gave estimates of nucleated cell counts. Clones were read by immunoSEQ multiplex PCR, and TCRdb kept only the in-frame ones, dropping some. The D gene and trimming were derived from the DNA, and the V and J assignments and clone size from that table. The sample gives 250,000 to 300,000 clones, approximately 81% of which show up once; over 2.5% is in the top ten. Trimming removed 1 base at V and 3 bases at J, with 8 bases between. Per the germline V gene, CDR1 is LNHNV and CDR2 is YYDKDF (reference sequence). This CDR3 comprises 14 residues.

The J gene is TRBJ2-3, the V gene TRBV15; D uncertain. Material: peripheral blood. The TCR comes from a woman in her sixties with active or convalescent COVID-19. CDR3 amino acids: CATSRGVSTDTQYF. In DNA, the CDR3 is TGTGCCACCAGCAGAGGTGTGAGTACAGATACGCAGTATTTT.